Listed below are T cell receptor beta chains from one sample, sequenced in a study of CD8 T cells in Susac syndrome. TCRdb re-called the immunoSEQ multiplex PCR reads with MiXCR, one entry per CDR3 protein. The table has some 170,000 distinct CDR3 sequences, 85% to 95% seen once. The source material was CD4+ T cells from PBMCs. These receptors originate from a human donor in good health. CDR3s include the opening cysteine and the closing phenylalanine or tryptophan. Each record gives: J gene, V gene, clone size, D gene, CDR3 DNA, CDR3 protein. The D gene is left open where the match is weak. Clone size is shown for a subset of rows, as once, few, many or a class of expanded clone.

J gene: TRBJ1-5; V gene: TRBV2; clone size: -; D gene: TRBD1; CDR3 DNA: TGTGCCAGCAGCCTACCGGGACAGGAGGATCAGCCCCAGCATTTT; CDR3 protein: CASSLPGQEDQPQHF
J gene: TRBJ2-6; V gene: TRBV30; clone size: -; D gene: -; CDR3 DNA: TGTGCCTGGAGTGTATTGGGAGTCTCTGGGGCCAACGTCCTGACTTTC; CDR3 protein: CAWSVLGVSGANVLTF
J gene: TRBJ1-2; V gene: TRBV6-2/TRBV6-3; clone size: once; D gene: TRBD1; CDR3 DNA: TGTGCCAGCAGTCGGGACAGGTCCTATGGCTACACCTTC; CDR3 protein: CASSRDRSYGYTF
J gene: TRBJ2-3; V gene: TRBV6-2/TRBV6-3; clone size: -; D gene: -; CDR3 DNA: TGTGCCAGCAGTTACCCAGGGACGCTCACAGATACGCAGTATTTT; CDR3 protein: CASSYPGTLTDTQYF
J gene: TRBJ2-7; V gene: TRBV7-2; clone size: few; D gene: -; CDR3 DNA: TGTGCCAGCAGCTTAGGAGACTACGAGCAGTACTTC; CDR3 protein: CASSLGDYEQYF
J gene: TRBJ2-7; V gene: TRBV20-1; clone size: -; D gene: -; CDR3 DNA: TGCAGTGCTAGAGATCGCGGACGTGAGCAGTACTTC; CDR3 protein: CSARDRGREQYF
J gene: TRBJ2-1; V gene: TRBV29-1; clone size: -; D gene: -; CDR3 DNA: TGCAGCGTTGAAGAGAGGGTGCAGTTCTTC; CDR3 protein: CSVEERVQFF
J gene: TRBJ2-3; V gene: TRBV30; clone size: -; D gene: TRBD2; CDR3 DNA: TGTGCCTGGAGTCCAGGACTAGCGGGAGGCACAGATACGCAGTATTTT; CDR3 protein: CAWSPGLAGGTDTQYF
J gene: TRBJ2-5; V gene: TRBV20-1; clone size: -; D gene: -; CDR3 DNA: TGCAGTGCTAGAGATAAACCGTTCGAGACCCAGTACTTC; CDR3 protein: CSARDKPFETQYF
J gene: TRBJ2-3; V gene: TRBV4-3; clone size: -; D gene: -; CDR3 DNA: TGCGCCAGCTCCTTAGGCCCTACCTCAGATACGCAGTATTTT; CDR3 protein: CASSLGPTSDTQYF
J gene: TRBJ2-7; V gene: TRBV30; clone size: -; D gene: TRBD2; CDR3 DNA: TGTGCCTGGAGTCATGGGGTAGCGGGAGGGCGGACATACGAGCAGTACTTC; CDR3 protein: CAWSHGVAGGRTYEQYF
J gene: TRBJ2-4; V gene: TRBV23-1; clone size: -; D gene: -; CDR3 DNA: TGCGCCAGCAGTCAATCGCCCGGGCAGCTAGCCAAAAACATTCAGTACTTC; CDR3 protein: CASSQSPGQLAKNIQYF
J gene: TRBJ2-5; V gene: TRBV29-1; clone size: once; D gene: -; CDR3 DNA: TGCAGCGTTGCCTCGCAGGGTTTGGAGACCCAGTACTTC; CDR3 protein: CSVASQGLETQYF
J gene: TRBJ1-1; V gene: TRBV7-8; clone size: once; D gene: TRBD1; CDR3 DNA: TGTGCCAGCAGCGAGAGACAGGGACGCACTGAAGCTTTCTTT; CDR3 protein: CASSERQGRTEAFF
J gene: TRBJ2-7; V gene: TRBV29-1; clone size: -; D gene: -; CDR3 DNA: TGCAGCGTTAAGGACAGTCTATTTTCGCGCGAGCAGTACTTC; CDR3 protein: CSVKDSLFSREQYF
J gene: TRBJ2-7; V gene: TRBV25-1; clone size: -; D gene: -; CDR3 DNA: TGTGCCAGCAGTGATTTCACAGCCGAGCAGTACTTC; CDR3 protein: CASSDFTAEQYF